The 30 T cell receptor beta chains listed next were all sequenced from one sample in a study of radiotherapy plus CTLA-4 blockade in lung cancer. Produced via immunoSEQ multiplex PCR; TCRdb's table is partial and in-frame only. Of about 67,000 clones in the sample, around 76% were seen once. The sample in question was peripheral blood, obtained from a patient treated with radiotherapy plus ipilimumab. The receptors derive from a human donor with non-small cell lung cancer whose response to radiotherapy plus ipilimumab could not be evaluated. Some clones in this sample may be carry-over from other donors' samples.

This CDR3 reads CASLWGADNEKLFF. CDR3 nucleotides: TGTGCCAGCCTTTGGGGCGCGGATAATGAAAAACTGTTTTTT. The chain is built from TRBV2 and TRBJ1-4; possibly TRBD1 for D (5 bases). The CDR3 has 14 residues. Germline CDR1 reads SNHLY; CDR2 reads FYNNEI. With 8 bases removed from V and 4 bases from J, the gap between germline ends came to 14 bases.

The chain uses TRBV6-1 and TRBJ1-3; a weak D match, TRBD1 (6 bases). The germline gives CDR1 MNHNS, CDR2 SASEGT. CDR3 length equals 16 residues. Trimming removed 4 bases from V and 0 bases from J, with 13 bases in between. Here the CDR3 reads CASSGYRDNSGNTIYF. CDR3 coding DNA: TGTGCCAGCAGTGGTTACCGGGACAACTCTGGAAACACCATATATTTT.

The chain employs TRBV6-1 and TRBJ1-1, with TRBD1 matching 7 bases. Germline assignment: CDR1 MNHNS and CDR2 SASEGT. The CDR3 is 15 residues long. The ends lost 5 bases at V and 1 base at J; junction bases unmatched: 7. CDR3 coding DNA: TGTGCCAGCAGTTCCGGGACAGTCAAGAACACTGAAGCTTTCTTT. It codes for CASSSGTVKNTEAFF.

The chain couples TRBV28 to TRBJ2-7; 8 bases map to TRBD1. The length of the CDR3 is 13 residues. V shed 10 bases and J 5 bases; nucleotides not matched to a gene: 10. Germline CDR1 is MDHEN and CDR2 is SYDVKM. This CDR3 reads CAIIRSGGDEQYF. In DNA form, the CDR3 reads TGTGCCATCATCAGGTCAGGGGGCGACGAGCAGTACTTC.

In this sample, this clone turned up a few times. The rearrangement joins TRBV28 to TRBJ1-1; D may be TRBD1 (6 bases). This CDR3 has 13 amino acids. V lost 5 bases and J lost 6, with 13 bases in between. Germline V CDR1 and CDR2: MDHEN, SYDVKM. Here the CDR3 DNA reads TGTGCCAGCAGTGAAACAGGGTGGCCTGAAGCTTTCTTT. Translating it yields CASSETGWPEAFF.

The table lists this clone with a count of one. The chain is built from TRBV7-2 and TRBJ1-5; 7 bases fit TRBD1. CDR1 SGHTA and CDR2 FQGNSA come from the germline V gene. The length of the CDR3 is 15 residues. V shed 5 bases, J shed 6 bases, and the junction held 10 bases outside the gene matches. The CDR3 DNA reads as TGTGCCAGCAGCCCCTACAGGGGTATAGGTCAGCCCCAGCATTTT. Amino acids: CASSPYRGIGQPQHF. The variable domain in full, completed from reference TRBV7-2 and TRBJ1-5, reads GAGVSQSPSNKVTEKGKDVELRCDPISGHTALYWYRQSLGQGLEFLIYFQGNSAPDKSGLPSDRFSAERTGGSVSTLTIQRTQQEDSAVYLCASSPYRGIGQPQHFGDGTRLSIL.

V usage is TRBV5-1 and J usage is TRBJ2-1, with 14 bases fitting TRBD2. The CDR3 consists of 15 residues. CDR1 and CDR2 (germline): SGHRS, YFSETQ. After removal of 2 bases from V and 6 bases from J, the junction contained 1 base not matched to a gene. The CDR3 here is CASSFGTSGSNEQFF. In DNA form, the CDR3 reads TGCGCCAGCAGCTTCGGGACTAGCGGGAGCAATGAGCAGTTCTTC.

This clone has only one observation. For the CDR3, the DNA is TGCAGTGCCCGGCGGGCCTACGAGCAGTACTTC. Its protein product is CSARRAYEQYF. V is TRBV20-1 and J is TRBJ2-7; D possibly corresponds to TRBD2 (5 bases). Germline V gives CDR1 DFQATT, CDR2 SNEGSKA (reference sequence). The length of the CDR3 is 11 residues. The V and J ends lost 6 bases and 2 bases respectively, with 8 bases between them.

This chain links TRBV9 with TRBJ2-2; 7 nucleotides line up with TRBD2. The CDR3 is 18 amino acids. J lost 0 bases, V lost 4 bases, and 12 bases had no gene match. The germline gives CDR1 SGDLS, CDR2 YYNGEE. The CDR3 bases are TGTGCCAGCAGCCTCGGACTTGGGGCGGGGGCGAACACCGGGGAGCTGTTTTTT. It specifies CASSLGLGAGANTGELFF. Supplemented by reference TRBV9 and TRBJ2-2, the full variable domain reads DSGVTQTPKHLITATGQRVTLRCSPRSGDLSVYWYQQSLDQGLQFLIQYYNGEERAKGNILERFSAQQFPDLHSELNLSSLELGDSALYFCASSLGLGAGANTGELFFGEGSRLTVL.

This clone showed up just once. The rearrangement joins TRBV7-9 to TRBJ2-2; D unclear. V dropped 3 bases and J dropped 3 bases, with 8 bases sitting between them. CDR1 and CDR2 (germline): SEHNR, FQNEAQ (reference sequence). The CDR3 consists of 14 residues. CDR3 amino acids: CASSFQAHTGELFF. In DNA, the CDR3 is TGTGCCAGCAGCTTCCAAGCCCACACCGGGGAGCTGTTTTTT.

This clone was seen just once. The chain employs TRBV5-1 and TRBJ1-4, with 8 bases identical to TRBD1. The length of the CDR3 is 16 residues. V shed 5 bases and J 6 bases; nucleotides not matched to a gene: 12. The germline V gene has CDR1 SGHRS and CDR2 YFSETQ. The CDR3 coding sequence is TGCGCCAGCAGGCTTTTAGTCGGACAGGGACATGAAAAACTGTTTTTT. It specifies CASRLLVGQGHEKLFF.

The genes are TRBV18 and TRBJ2-2; maybe TRBD2 (6 bases). The V gene lost 3 bases and the J gene lost 2 bases, with 7 bases spanning the gap. This CDR3 has 14 residues. CDR1 is KGHSH and CDR2 is LQKENI in the germline V gene. For the CDR3, the DNA is TGTGCCAGCTCACCGGGACTTAACACCGGGGAGCTGTTTTTT. Protein: CASSPGLNTGELFF. Full variable domain (outside the CDR3, taken from reference TRBV18 and TRBJ2-2): NAGVMQNPRHLVRRRGQEARLRCSPMKGHSHVYWYRQLPEEGLKFMVYLQKENIIDESGMPKERFSAEFPKEGPSILRIQQVVRGDSAAYFCASSPGLNTGELFFGEGSRLTVL.

The chain has TRBV5-4 and TRBJ2-1; D perhaps matches TRBD2 (7 bases). The germline gives CDR1 SGHNT, CDR2 YYREEE (reference sequence). Trimming left V 0 bases short and J 7 bases short, with 17 bases between. The CDR3 totals 16 residues. The CDR3 nucleotides read TGTGCCAGCAGCTTGGAAGGGGGGGCCCGGGGTAATGAGCAGTTCTTC. This translates into CASSLEGGARGNEQFF. The entire variable domain, with the rest obtained from reference TRBV5-4 and TRBJ2-1, is as follows: ETGVTQSPTHLIKTRGQQVTLRCSSQSGHNTVSWYQQALGQGPQFIFQYYREEENGRGNFPPRFSGLQFPNYSSELNVNALELDDSALYLCASSLEGGARGNEQFFGPGTRLTVL.

V is TRBV7-2 and J is TRBJ1-5, with D possibly TRBD1 on 6 matching bases. The germline V and J ends were trimmed by 2 bases and 0 bases, with 11 bases remaining between them. The germline CDR1 and CDR2 sequences are SGHTA and FQGNSA. The CDR3 sequence is 16 residues long. CDR3 in amino acids: CASSLLGQFSNQPQHF. CDR3 sequence (DNA): TGTGCCAGCAGCTTACTCGGACAGTTTAGCAATCAGCCCCAGCATTTT.

A few counts support this clone. The CDR3 reads CASSLVQGVAYEQYF. Written as DNA, the CDR3 is TGTGCCAGCAGCTTAGTGCAGGGGGTCGCCTACGAGCAGTACTTC. The V and J genes are TRBV7-9 and TRBJ2-7; TRBD1 agrees at 7 bases. This CDR3 is 15 amino acids long. Germline V gives CDR1 SEHNR, CDR2 FQNEAQ (reference sequence). The trim removed 1 base at V and 2 bases at J, leaving 5 bases unmatched.

The chain couples TRBV6-4 to TRBJ2-3; 10 nucleotides agree with TRBD2. The CDR3 loop spans 17 amino acids. Germline V gene data show CDR1 as MRHNA and CDR2 as SNTAGT. V trimming: 11 bases; J trimming: 2 bases; junction bases outside the gene matches: 16. The CDR3 sequence is CAAFLAGESWNTDTQYF. CDR3 in DNA: TGTGCCGCGTTCCTAGCGGGGGAGTCCTGGAACACAGATACGCAGTATTTT.

The chain carries TRBV30 and TRBJ1-1; D is perhaps TRBD1 (6 bases). Per the germline V gene, CDR1 is GTSNPN and CDR2 is SVGIG (reference sequence). The ends were cut back, 2 bases at V and 1 base at J, with 23 bases in the middle. The CDR3 has 18 amino acids. CDR3 sequence reads: CAWSWGPLTRLENTEAFF. The CDR3 DNA follows: TGTGCCTGGAGTTGGGGGCCGCTTACTCGATTGGAGAACACTGAAGCTTTCTTT.

V is TRBV7-8 and J is TRBJ1-2; 9 nucleotides match TRBD1. The length of the CDR3 is 13 residues. Trimming took 5 bases from V and 8 from J; bases not matched to a gene: 6. The germline V gene encodes CDR1 SGHVS and CDR2 FQNEAQ. The CDR3 is CASSLGQGGGYTF. For the CDR3, the DNA is TGTGCCAGCAGCCTGGGACAGGGAGGGGGCTACACCTTC.

This clone was counted a few times. The chain combines TRBV10-3 with TRBJ2-1; D ambiguous. The CDR3 spans 11 residues. In germline, CDR1 is ENHRY, CDR2 SYGVKD. Between the trimmed V and J ends, which lost 5 bases and 7 bases, there was a span of 6 bases. The DNA for the CDR3 is TGTGCCATCAGTAGCAAGAATGAGCAGTTCTTC. This sequence encodes CAISSKNEQFF.

This chain uses TRBV7-2 with TRBJ1-1; D gene unclear. There are 13 residues in the CDR3. Trimming took 1 base from V and 7 from J, leaving 10 bases between them. Germline CDR1 SGHTA, CDR2 FQGNSA. The CDR3 spells CASSLVRESEAFF. CDR3 coding DNA: TGTGCCAGCAGCTTAGTGAGGGAAAGTGAAGCTTTCTTT.

With regard to this clone: A read error is possible here, since a much larger clone lies one base away. The sample contains more than one DNA sequence encoding this CDR3. The chain has TRBV6-5 and TRBJ2-7, with D perhaps matching TRBD1 (6 bases). Trimming cost V 6 bases and J 3 bases, with 9 bases left between them. The CDR3 spans 12 residues. From germline, CDR1 is MNHEY and CDR2 SVGAGI. Here the CDR3 DNA reads TGTGCCAGCAGCCTGACAGGCTACGAGCAGTACTTC. The encoded protein is CASSLTGYEQYF.

The chain has TRBV5-8 and TRBJ2-2; D gene ambiguous. The CDR3 consists of 14 residues. CDR1 SGHTS and CDR2 YDEGEE come from the germline V gene. Between the trimmed V and J ends, which lost 2 bases and 0 bases, there was a span of 5 bases. CDR3 bases: TGTGCCAGCAGCTTTAGATCGAACACCGGGGAGCTGTTTTTT. Translation: CASSFRSNTGELFF.

CDR3 region: CASSYQRGAEGEQFF. The CDR3 nucleotides read TGTGCCAGCAGCTATCAGCGGGGGGCGGAGGGTGAGCAGTTCTTC. The chain links TRBV2 to TRBJ2-1; TRBD2 aligns across 9 bases. This CDR3 has 15 residues. The J segment lost 9 bases and the V segment lost 6 bases, leaving 12 bases of the junction unmatched. The V gene's germline CDR1 is SNHLY and CDR2 FYNNEI.

The chain couples TRBV6-6 to TRBJ1-5; TRBD1 matches 9 bases. V dropped 6 bases and J dropped 3; count of bases not matched to a gene: 9. CDR1 MNHNY and CDR2 SVGAGI come from the germline V gene (reference sequence). The CDR3 runs to 16 residues. CDR3 in amino acids: CASRGLTGGHNQPQHF. The CDR3 DNA reads TGTGCCAGCAGGGGCCTTACAGGGGGCCACAATCAGCCCCAGCATTTT.

The chain combines TRBV5-1 with TRBJ2-7; D perhaps matches TRBD2 (5 bases). The V gene lost 0 bases and the J gene lost 2 bases, with 9 bases spanning the gap. This CDR3 region has 14 residues. Germline values: CDR1 SGHRS, CDR2 YFSETQ. The CDR3 nucleotides read TGCGCCAGCAGCTTGGGGGTCGGGGCCTACGAGCAGTACTTC. This sequence encodes CASSLGVGAYEQYF.

The chain employs TRBV25-1 and TRBJ2-5; 8 nucleotides match TRBD1. The germline V gene encodes CDR1 MGHDK and CDR2 SYGVNS. The CDR3 contains 13 residues. The trim removed 4 bases at V and 7 bases at J, leaving 5 bases unmatched. DNA of the CDR3: TGTGCCAGCAGTGCAGGGGGCCCGGGGACCCAGTACTTC. It is translated as CASSAGGPGTQYF.

V usage is TRBV5-1 and J usage is TRBJ2-7; D is possibly TRBD2 (5 bases). The CDR3 extends over 15 amino acids. V was shortened by 0 bases and J by 4 bases, with 14 bases between the two germline ends. Germline-derived CDR1 and CDR2 are SGHRS and YFSETQ. CDR3 nucleotides: TGCGCCAGCAGCTTGGGTCCTCGGACTTCTTACGAGCAGTACTTC. It translates to CASSLGPRTSYEQYF.

The chain joins TRBV19 to TRBJ1-2; TRBD1 might be the D (6 bases). The CDR3 has 15 amino acids. In germline, CDR1 is LNHDA, CDR2 SQIVND (reference sequence). V was pared by 3 bases and J by 2 bases, with 13 bases between. CDR3 sequence reads: CASSMSGVVNYGYTF. CDR3 DNA: TGTGCCAGTAGTATGTCAGGGGTCGTCAACTATGGCTACACCTTC.

This sequence joins TRBV7-2 and TRBJ2-5; D might be TRBD1 (6 bases). Germline V gene lookup returns CDR1 SGHTA and CDR2 FQGNSA. The CDR3 sequence is 14 residues long. Trimming stripped 2 bases from V and 4 bases from J, with 11 bases between. CDR3 region: CASSLQGFRETQYF. In DNA form, the CDR3 reads TGTGCCAGCAGCTTACAGGGGTTTCGAGAGACCCAGTACTTC.

This chain uses TRBV5-1 with TRBJ2-1; TRBD2 matches at 10 bases. Trimming took 3 bases from V and 8 from J; bases not matched to a gene: 11. The CDR3 is made up of 16 amino acids. Germline V lookup: CDR1 SGHRS, CDR2 YFSETQ. CDR3 in DNA: TGCGCCAGCAGCTACCCGACTAGCGGGTCCAAATATGAGCAGTTCTTC. Amino acids: CASSYPTSGSKYEQFF.